This is a list of T cell receptor beta chains from one sample in a study of blood T cell repertoires in COVID-19. TCRdb keeps only in-frame clones here, not all; method: immunoSEQ multiplex PCR. Of under 250,000 clones detected, around nine tenths appear once; the ten largest clones hold approximately 3.7%. The specimen sequenced was PBMCs or T cells enriched from blood (not recorded which). Every receptor here comes from a young woman who had been exposed to COVID-19. CDR3s include the opening cysteine and the closing phenylalanine or tryptophan. Each record gives: J gene, V gene, D gene, clone size, CDR3 DNA, CDR3 protein. A D gene is named only where the DNA matches it firmly. Clone size appears in some rows only: once, few, many, or a class for an expanded clone.

TRBJ2-7 | TRBV6-8 | NA | NA | TGTGCCAGCAGCTGCGGACAGTTCTCCTACGAGCAGTACTTC | CASSCGQFSYEQYF
TRBJ2-3 | TRBV14 | TRBD1 | NA | TGTGCCAGCAGCCCCACCCACAGGGGCATGGCAGATACGCAGTATTTT | CASSPTHRGMADTQYF
TRBJ2-7 | TRBV5-1 | TRBD1 | NA | TGCGCCAGCAGCTTGGCGGGACAGGGCTCCTACGAGCAGTACTTC | CASSLAGQGSYEQYF
TRBJ1-1 | TRBV5-1 | NA | once | TGCGCCAGCAGCCCCTTAGGAGGGGCGCCGGCTTTCTTT | CASSPLGGAPAFF
TRBJ2-1 | TRBV12-5 | NA | once | TGTGCTAGTGGTTTGGTACACGGGGCCGGGGGCAATGAGCAGTTCTTC | CASGLVHGAGGNEQFF
TRBJ2-1 | TRBV3-1/TRBV3-2 | TRBD2 | NA | TGTGCCAGCAGCCAAGATCGGGCGCTAGCGGGAGTCTACAATGAGCAGTTCTTC | CASSQDRALAGVYNEQFF
TRBJ2-1 | TRBV9 | TRBD2 | once | TGTGCCAGCAGCGGTAGCGGGAGGGCCATTTATGAGCAGTTCTTC | CASSGSGRAIYEQFF
TRBJ1-1 | TRBV5-1 | TRBD1 | NA | TGCGCCAGCAGCTCGACGACAGGGAGTACTGAAGCTTTCTTT | CASSSTTGSTEAFF
TRBJ2-7 | TRBV24-1 | TRBD2 | NA | TGTGCCACCAGTGAGCCGGGACTAGCGGGGGAGTACGAGCAGTACTTC | CATSEPGLAGEYEQYF
TRBJ1-1 | TRBV30 | NA | NA | TGTGCCTGGAGTTTAACGGGTGACACTGAAGCTTTCTTT | CAWSLTGDTEAFF
TRBJ2-5 | TRBV14 | NA | NA | TGTGCCAGCAGCCAAGCCCCCGGGGGGACCCAGTACTTC | CASSQAPGGTQYF
TRBJ2-2 | TRBV4-1 | NA | NA | TGCGCCAGCAGCCAAGATTTAAACAGGGTTTACACCGGGGAGCTGTTTTTT | CASSQDLNRVYTGELFF
TRBJ2-5 | TRBV6-1 | NA | NA | TGTGCCAGCAGTGAGGGCGAGACCCAGTACTTC | CASSEGETQYF
TRBJ2-7 | TRBV28 | NA | NA | TGTGCCAGCAGTCCCCTCTACCTCACAGGGCGCTCCTACGAGCAGTACTTC | CASSPLYLTGRSYEQYF
TRBJ1-2 | TRBV15 | NA | NA | TGTGCCACCAGCAGAAGACAGTCCCATGGCTACACCTTC | CATSRRQSHGYTF
TRBJ2-2 | TRBV7-9 | TRBD2 | NA | TGTGCCAGCAGCTTACTAGCGGGGTCGAACACCGGGGAGCTGTTTTTT | CASSLLAGSNTGELFF
TRBJ1-5 | TRBV5-6 | NA | NA | TGTGCCAGCACCATGGCTAGTAGCAATCAGCCCCAGCATTTT | CASTMASSNQPQHF
TRBJ2-5 | TRBV28 | TRBD1 | NA | TGTGCCACACAAAAGACAGGGTTGGAGACCCAGTACTTC | CATQKTGLETQYF
TRBJ2-1 | TRBV19 | TRBD2 | NA | TGTGCCAGTAGTATGGATAGCGGGAGGGGGGGGAATGAGCAGTTCTTC | CASSMDSGRGGNEQFF
TRBJ2-1 | TRBV5-4 | NA | once | TGTGCCAGCAGCTTGGGGTCCGGGACTCTAATATACAATGAGCAGTTCTTC | CASSLGSGTLIYNEQFF
TRBJ1-1 | TRBV12-3/TRBV12-4 | NA | NA | TGTGCCAGCAGTTTAGCAGGGGGCACTGAAGCTTTCTTT | CASSLAGGTEAFF
TRBJ2-3 | TRBV2 | NA | NA | TGTGCCAGTCGGGAGTTCCCCACAGATACGCAGTATTTT | CASREFPTDTQYF
TRBJ2-7 | TRBV3-1/TRBV3-2 | TRBD1 | few | TGTGCCAGCAGCCCCATTGGACAGGTAATCCCCTACGAGCAGTACTTC | CASSPIGQVIPYEQYF
TRBJ1-5 | TRBV7-9 | NA | once | TGTGCCAGCAGCTTAGTATTGATGGGCAATAGCAATCAGCCCCAGCATTTT | CASSLVLMGNSNQPQHF
TRBJ2-2 | TRBV3-1/TRBV3-2 | TRBD1 | NA | TGTGCCAGCAGCCGATCCGGACAGGGTCGGGCCACCGGGGAGCTGTTTTTT | CASSRSGQGRATGELFF
TRBJ2-7 | TRBV3-1/TRBV3-2 | NA | NA | TGTGCCAGCAGCCAAGCGGCGGATTACGAGCAGTACTTC | CASSQAADYEQYF
TRBJ1-5 | TRBV27 | NA | NA | TGTGCCAGCAGTTTATACCCCCCAGGGGCCCCACATGACCCTCAGCCCCAGCATTTT | CASSLYPPGAPHDPQPQHF
TRBJ2-6 | TRBV28 | NA | NA | TGTGCCAGCAGTTTTCCGGACACGCCTGGGGCCAACGTCCTGACTTTC | CASSFPDTPGANVLTF
TRBJ2-3 | TRBV5-5 | NA | NA | TGTGCCAGCAGCGTTGTCTGGCAGGGGGCTAGCGGGACGGCAGATACGCAGTATTTT | CASSVVWQGASGTADTQYF
TRBJ1-4 | TRBV6-5 | TRBD1 | NA | TGTGCCAGCCGCGTACAGGGGTCTAATGAAAAACTGTTTTTT | CASRVQGSNEKLFF
TRBJ1-2 | TRBV7-2 | NA | once | TGTGCCAGCAGCCCAGTTGGCCCGGCGGGTGGCTACACCTTC | CASSPVGPAGGYTF
TRBJ2-1 | TRBV27 | NA | NA | TGTGCCAGCAGTTCCCCCTGGGAGCTTCGTGAGCAGTTCTTC | CASSSPWELREQFF
TRBJ2-3 | TRBV7-2 | TRBD2 | NA | TGTGCCAGCAGCTCCCGTCCCCTAGCGGAACTCACAGATACGCAGTATTTT | CASSSRPLAELTDTQYF
TRBJ1-1 | TRBV27 | NA | few | TGTGCCAGCAGTTTAGAAGCGGGGAACACTGAAGCTTTCTTT | CASSLEAGNTEAFF
TRBJ2-7 | TRBV30 | NA | NA | TGTGCCTGGAGCAACGGGAACTCCTACGAGCAGTACTTC | CAWSNGNSYEQYF
TRBJ2-1 | TRBV27 | NA | NA | TGTGCCAGCACTCTCCGCGGCAACTACAATGAGCAGTTCTTC | CASTLRGNYNEQFF
TRBJ1-2 | TRBV9 | NA | NA | TGTGCCAGCAGCGTTCTTGCCCAGGGGAACTATGGCTACACCTTC | CASSVLAQGNYGYTF
TRBJ2-1 | TRBV5-1 | NA | once | TGCGCCAGCAGCTTGGGACAGAGTGCAAATGAGCAGTTCTTC | CASSLGQSANEQFF
TRBJ1-2 | TRBV30 | NA | NA | TGTGCCTGGAGTGTATCCGCGGGCAGGAGTGGCTACACCTTC | CAWSVSAGRSGYTF
TRBJ2-7 | TRBV7-8 | TRBD2 | NA | TGTGCCAGCAGCCGAGTAGCGGGAGGGCCCGTATTCGAGCAGTACTTC | CASSRVAGGPVFEQYF
TRBJ1-2 | TRBV25-1 | TRBD1 | NA | TGTGCCAGCAGTGAAAGGACAGGGTTAGGTGGCTACACCTTC | CASSERTGLGGYTF
TRBJ2-5 | TRBV5-8 | NA | NA | TGTGCCAGCAGTTCGTGGACAGTCCAAGAGACCCAGTACTTC | CASSSWTVQETQYF
TRBJ1-2 | TRBV29-1 | NA | NA | TGCAGCGCTCGGACTGGCCTCTTGAACTATGGCTACACCTTC | CSARTGLLNYGYTF
TRBJ1-2 | TRBV14 | NA | NA | TGTGCCAGCAGCCATACGGCGGGACCCAGCGCCTATGGCTACACCTTC | CASSHTAGPSAYGYTF
TRBJ2-2 | TRBV9 | TRBD2 | NA | TGTGCCAGCAGCGTAGTAGCGGGAGGAAGCACCGGGGAGCTGTTTTTT | CASSVVAGGSTGELFF
TRBJ1-5 | TRBV5-5 | NA | NA | TGTGCCAGCAGCTTGGTAGGACTCAGCAATCAGCCCCAGCATTTT | CASSLVGLSNQPQHF
TRBJ1-2 | TRBV3-1/TRBV3-2 | NA | NA | TGTGCCAGCAGCCAAGGTCAGGCGGGCGGCTACACCTTC | CASSQGQAGGYTF
TRBJ2-3 | TRBV5-1 | NA | NA | TGCGCCAGCAGCACCCTACCCCTAGCTCGCGTGAGGACAGATACGCAGTATTTT | CASSTLPLARVRTDTQYF
TRBJ2-1 | TRBV24-1 | TRBD2 | NA | TGTGCCACCAGTGAAGGGGCTAGCGGGAGGATCGGTGAGCAGTTCTTC | CATSEGASGRIGEQFF
TRBJ2-2 | TRBV7-7 | TRBD2 | NA | TGTGCTAGCAGCTCAGCGAGGGGACTAGGAACTTCGGGGGAGCTGTTTTTT | CASSSARGLGTSGELFF
TRBJ2-2 | TRBV5-5 | NA | NA | TGTGCCAGCAGCTTGGTTCTGAACACCGGGGAGCTGTTTTTT | CASSLVLNTGELFF
TRBJ2-1 | TRBV14 | TRBD2 | NA | TGTGCCAGCAGCCGAGGACTAGCGGGAGGGCGGGGAAATGAGCAGTTCTTC | CASSRGLAGGRGNEQFF
TRBJ2-1 | TRBV6-2/TRBV6-3 | TRBD2 | NA | TGTGCCAGCAGTTACAGGCCGGGACTAGCGGAACTAATCTACAATGAGCAGTTCTTC | CASSYRPGLAELIYNEQFF
TRBJ1-1 | TRBV20-1 | NA | NA | TGCAGCTACAGGCGGTACACTGAAGCTTTCTTT | CSYRRYTEAFF